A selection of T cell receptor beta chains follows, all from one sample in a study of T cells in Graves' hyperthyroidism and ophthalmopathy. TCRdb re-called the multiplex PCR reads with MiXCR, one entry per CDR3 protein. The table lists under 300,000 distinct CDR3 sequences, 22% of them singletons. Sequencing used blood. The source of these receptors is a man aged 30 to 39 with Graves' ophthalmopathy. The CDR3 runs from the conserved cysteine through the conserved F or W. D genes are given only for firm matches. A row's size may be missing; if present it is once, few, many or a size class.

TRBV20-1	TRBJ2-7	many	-	TGCAGTGCTAGAGATCTAGGAGTATACCCCCGAACTACCGAGCAGTACTTC	CSARDLGVYPRTTEQYF
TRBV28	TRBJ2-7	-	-	TGTGCCAGCACCCGGCCGGAGCCCCCTTACGAGCAGTACTTC	CASTRPEPPYEQYF
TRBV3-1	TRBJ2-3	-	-	TGTGCCAGCAGCCAAGGAGGGGTAGGGTACATGAATACGCAGTATTTT	CASSQGGVGYMNTQYF
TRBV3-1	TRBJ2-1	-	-	TGCGCCAGCAGCCAAGGGGCTCGCGGTGGGGCCTACAATGAGCAGTTCTTC	CASSQGARGGAYNEQFF
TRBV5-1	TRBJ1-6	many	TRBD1	TGCGCCAGCAGACTCGGTGCGGCACAGGGGCTATCACCCCTCCACTTT	CASRLGAAQGLSPLHF
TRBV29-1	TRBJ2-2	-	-	TGCAGCGTCCCGACGGAAGGTGGCGGGGAGCTGTTTTTT	CSVPTEGGGELFF
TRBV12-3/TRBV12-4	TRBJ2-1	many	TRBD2	TGTGCCAGCAGTTTGTTTAGCGGGAGCATGAGCTCCTACAATGAGCAGTTCTTC	CASSLFSGSMSSYNEQFF
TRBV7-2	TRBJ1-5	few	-	TGTGCCAGCACCCTTGATCGCTATCAGCCCCAGCATTTT	CASTLDRYQPQHF
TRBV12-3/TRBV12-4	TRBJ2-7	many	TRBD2	TGTGCCAGCAGTTCTGGGTGGGGACGGACTAGCGGGTCCTCCTACGAGCAGTACTTC	CASSSGWGRTSGSSYEQYF
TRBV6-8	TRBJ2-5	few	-	TGTGGCAGCAGTACCTCGGCCCCTAACGCCCAGTACTTC	CGSSTSAPNAQYF
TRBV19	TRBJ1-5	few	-	TGTGCCAGTAGTATGAACGCGGAGCAGCCCCAGCATTTT	CASSMNAEQPQHF
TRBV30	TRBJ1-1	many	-	TGTGCCTGGGACAGAAAGAACACTGAAGCTTTCTTT	CAWDRKNTEAFF
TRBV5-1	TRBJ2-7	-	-	TGCGCCAGCAGCCCCGCTGTATCCTACGAGCAGTACTTC	CASSPAVSYEQYF
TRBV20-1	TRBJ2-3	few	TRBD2	TGCAGTGCGGCACTAGCGGCAGATACGCAGTATTTT	CSAALAADTQYF
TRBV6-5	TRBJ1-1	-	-	TGTGCCAGCAGTTACAGGGCTGGGCCGGAAGCTTTCTTT	CASSYRAGPEAFF
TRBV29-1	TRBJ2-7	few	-	TGCAGCGTTGAAGGGTTGAGTAGCGGCCTCTCCTACGAGCAGTACTTC	CSVEGLSSGLSYEQYF
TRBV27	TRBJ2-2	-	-	TGTGCCAGCAGTCTAGGAGCCTACACCGGGGAGCTGTTTTTT	CASSLGAYTGELFF
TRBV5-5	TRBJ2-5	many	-	TGTGCCAGCAGCCAATTTCGAGAGACCCAGTACTTC	CASSQFRETQYF
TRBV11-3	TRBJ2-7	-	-	TGTGCCAGCAGCCTCGGGGCTGGGGAGCAGTACTTC	CASSLGAGEQYF
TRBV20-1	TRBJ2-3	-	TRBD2	TGCAGTGCTAGAGGACAACTAGCGGGAGATTCAGATACGCAGTATTTT	CSARGQLAGDSDTQYF
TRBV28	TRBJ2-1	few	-	TGTGCCAGCAGTGATCAGTTCTTC	CASSDQFF
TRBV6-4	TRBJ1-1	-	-	TGTGCCAGCAGCGACGCCGGGCCCGCTGAAGCTTTCTTT	CASSDAGPAEAFF
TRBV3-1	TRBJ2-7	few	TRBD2	TGTGCCAGCAGTTATCTAGCGGGAGGGCCCGCAAAAGAGCAGTACTTC	CASSYLAGGPAKEQYF